The 7 T cell receptor beta chains given below trace back to one sample, sequenced in a study of precursors of human CD4 cytotoxic T cells. MiXCR was run by TCRdb on the reads, yielding one entry per CDR3 protein. The repertoire holds over 450 distinct CDR3 sequences, approximately 15% seen once, with about 12% in the top ten. The bulk UMI libraries came from four sorted CD4+ memory subsets, including IL-7R-high and IL-7R-negative TEMRA. The specimen sequenced was memory CD4+ T cells from blood (PBMCs). Receptors originate from a human donor in good health.

By sample share, this clonotype is large. This chain uses TRBV6-1 with TRBJ2-7; the D is unclear. Trimming took 8 bases from V and 7 from J, leaving 18 bases between them. The CDR3 is made up of 13 amino acids. Germline CDR1 and CDR2: MNHNS and SASEGT. Here the CDR3 DNA reads TGTGCCAGCTCCAAGATCTCCGACGGGGAGCAGTACGTC. Its protein is CASSKISDGEQYV.

This clonotype is deemed large. This sequence joins TRBV6-6 and TRBJ2-5; TRBD1 might be the D (6 bases). The CDR3 is 21 amino acids. The V gene's germline CDR1 is MNHNY and CDR2 SVGAGI (reference sequence). V was clipped by 0 bases and J by 2 bases, with 28 bases between them. The DNA of the CDR3 is TGTGCCAGCAGTTACTCGATTCAGGGGACATCCCGAAGGCCCGATCAAGAGACCCAGTACTTC. Encoded protein: CASSYSIQGTSRRPDQETQYF.

This clonotype is labeled large. The chain combines TRBV7-2 with TRBJ2-2, with unresolved D. Germline loops: CDR1 SGHTA, CDR2 FQGNSA. CDR3 length: 15 amino acids. V was shortened by 2 bases and J by 1 base, with 8 bases between the two germline ends. CDR3 loop: CASSLNPGNTGELFF. The CDR3 DNA sequence: TGTGCCAGCAGCTTAAACCCAGGGAACACCGGGGAGCTGTTTTTT.

By proportion, this clonotype is large. The CDR3 protein is CASSLRLAESHEQFF. The CDR3 DNA is TGCGCCAGCAGCTTACGACTAGCGGAGAGCCATGAGCAGTTCTTC. The V gene is TRBV5-1, the J gene TRBJ2-1; 9 nucleotides match TRBD2. The CDR3 has 15 amino acids. V was clipped by 2 bases and J by 8 bases; unmatched bases: 8. Germline CDR1 SGHRS, CDR2 YFSETQ.

In its sample, this clonotype was seen once. Just one base apart from a much larger clone, this may be a read error. Because the CDR3 is missing its conserved closing phenylalanine or tryptophan, this is likely a read error. The V and J genes are TRBV20-1 and TRBJ2-1; 9 bases are a match to TRBD2. CDR1 DFQATT and CDR2 SNEGSKA come from the germline V gene (reference sequence). CDR3 length: 14 residues. V was clipped by 7 bases and J by 5 bases; unmatched bases: 9. CDR3 DNA sequence: TGCAGTGTTTGGGCTAGCGGGGCCCACAATGAGCAGTTCTCC. This sequence encodes CSVWASGAHNEQFS.

This clonotype showed up just once. The chain employs TRBV11-2 and TRBJ2-7; 14 bases match TRBD2. The CDR3 is 15 residues long. V dropped 2 bases and J dropped 12; count of bases not matched to a gene: 9. Germline loops: CDR1 SGHAT, CDR2 FQNNGV. The CDR3 coding sequence is TGTGCCAGCAGCTTAACCGGGACTAGCGGGGGAAAGCGGTACGTC. Its translation is CASSLTGTSGGKRYV.

This clonotype came up a few times. This rearrangement joins TRBV5-1 to TRBJ2-5; 7 bases agree with TRBD1. V shed 2 bases and J 1 base; nucleotides not matched to a gene: 5. This CDR3 comprises 15 residues. Germline V lookup: CDR1 SGHRS, CDR2 YFSETQ. The CDR3 region has the DNA TGCGCCAGCAGCTTCCTGGGACAGCCCCAAGAGACCCAGTACTTC. This gives the protein CASSFLGQPQETQYF.